Below are 29 T cell receptor beta chains sequenced from a single sample in a study of molecular identifiers for immune sequencing clone quantification. One entry per CDR3 protein results from TCRdb running MiXCR on the PCR reads. Of 550,000 to 750,000 distinct CDR3 sequences detected, approximately 20% appear once; the ten largest clones hold roughly 0.9%. The sample comprised naive CD8+ T cells from blood, with Jurkat cell RNA spiked in. The subset is: FACS-sorted CD8+CD4-CCR7+CD45RA+ naive T cells. Source of these receptors: a human donor in good health. Some libraries in this study had Jurkat cell RNA spiked in.

Concerning this clonotype itself: A much larger clone differs from this one at a single base, so this may be a read error. The rearrangement uses TRBV30 and TRBJ1-1; D is unclear. The germline gives CDR1 GTSNPN, CDR2 SVGIG (reference sequence). CDR3 length: 13 residues. In DNA, the CDR3 is TGTGTCTGGAGTGTCTCGGTGAACACTGAAGCTTTCTTT. It codes for CVWSVSVNTEAFF.

This clonotype was counted at least ten times. CDR3 nucleotide sequence: TGTGCCAGCAGCTTGGTACTAGCGGACCTTTACAATGAGCAGTTCTTC. Translation: CASSLVLADLYNEQFF. The J gene is TRBJ2-1, the V gene TRBV5-6, with 8 positions matching TRBD2. CDR3 length equals 16 residues. The trim removed 0 bases at V and 4 bases at J, leaving 6 bases unmatched. Looked up from germline, CDR1 is SGHDT and CDR2 is YYEEEE.

In this sample, this clonotype turned up many times. CDR3 DNA: TGCAGTGCCAGGGACAGGGAAGCTTTCTTT. Translated: CSARDREAFF. The chain combines TRBV20-1 with TRBJ1-1, with TRBD1 matching over 8 bases. Trimming removed 6 bases from V and 8 bases from J; junction bases left unmatched: 2. Germline V CDR1 and CDR2: DFQATT, SNEGSKA (reference sequence). CDR3 length: 10 residues.

This clonotype was seen only a few times. The chain employs TRBV4-2 and TRBJ2-7; 11 nucleotides align to TRBD2. CDR1 and CDR2 from the germline V gene are LGHNA and YNFKEQ. The CDR3 runs to 17 residues. V was pared by 3 bases and J by 2 bases, with 9 bases of the junction left unmatched. CDR3 nucleotide sequence: TGTGCCAGCAGCCAGGTGGCCGGGACTAGCGGAACCTACGAGCAGTACTTC. It codes for CASSQVAGTSGTYEQYF.

For this clonotype: A much larger clone differs by one base, so this may be a read error. The chain combines TRBV5-1 with TRBJ2-1; no firm D call. In germline, CDR1 is SGHRS, CDR2 YFSETQ. This CDR3 comprises 14 residues. CDR3 amino acids: CASPIAGSYSEQFF. DNA for the CDR3: TGCGCCAGCCCCATTGCCGGCTCCTACAGTGAGCAGTTCTTC. The full variable domain, its missing parts supplied by reference TRBV5-1 and TRBJ2-1, is KAGVTQTPRYLIKTRGQQVTLSCSPISGHRSVSWYQQTPGQGLQFLFEYFSETQRNKGNFPGRFSGRQFSNSRSEMNVSTLELGDSALYLCASPIAGSYSEQFFGPGTRLTVL.

This clonotype was seen at least ten times. The chain links TRBV4-1 to TRBJ2-3, with no clear D. Germline lookup yields CDR1 MGHRA and CDR2 YSYEKL. With 8 bases removed from V and 4 bases from J, the gap between germline ends came to 10 bases. The CDR3 contains 12 residues. The CDR3 spells CASSETADTQYF. In DNA form, the CDR3 reads TGCGCCAGCTCGGAGACGGCAGATACGCAGTATTTT.

This clonotype was counted ten times or more. The V gene is TRBV5-4, the J gene TRBJ2-7; 11 bases are shared with TRBD2. Germline CDR1 reads SGHNT; CDR2 reads YYREEE (reference sequence). The V gene end was trimmed by 5 bases and the J gene end by 5 bases; junction bases not matched to a gene: 9. CDR3 length equals 15 residues. Here the CDR3 reads CASRSVTSGNHEQYF. CDR3 DNA: TGTGCCAGCAGGTCTGTGACTAGCGGGAACCACGAGCAGTACTTC.

With regard to this clonotype: A single base separates this from a much larger clone, so it may be a read error. The rearrangement uses TRBV28 and TRBJ1-4; perhaps TRBD1 as D (5 bases). CDR3 length equals 13 residues. Germline-derived CDR1 and CDR2 are MDHEN and SYDVKM. Trimming took off 8 bases at V and 11 bases at J, with 18 bases between the two ends. In nucleotides, the CDR3 is TGTGCCAGCGCTGACGGGGGGTTGAAGAAACTGTTTTTT. This sequence encodes CASADGGLKKLFF.

About this clonotype itself: Given a much more abundant clone one base away, this may be a read error. The chain carries TRBV6-2 or TRBV6-3 and TRBJ1-1; D may be TRBD1 (6 bases). Germline V gene lookup returns CDR1 MNHEY and CDR2 SVGEGT. This CDR3 comprises 15 residues. The ends were cut back, 1 base at V and 1 base at J, with 10 bases in the middle. CDR3 DNA: TGTGCCAGCAGTTACTTATGGACAGCGAACACTGAAGCTTTCTTT. Translated: CASSYLWTANTEAFF.

The sample holds many counts of this clonotype. The J gene is TRBJ2-3, the V gene TRBV13, with D possibly matching TRBD1 (6 bases). V shed 5 bases and J shed 5 bases, with 20 bases lying between them. The CDR3 consists of 16 residues. CDR1 and CDR2 from the germline V gene are PRHDT and FYEKMQ (reference sequence). In DNA form, the CDR3 reads TGTGCCAGCAGCATCCCTCGGGACACCGTTATAGATACGCAGTATTTT. Translating gives CASSIPRDTVIDTQYF.

This clonotype showed up many times. The chain couples TRBV20-1 to TRBJ2-7, with a possible D match to TRBD1 (6 bases). Trimming shortened V by 1 base and J by 5 bases, and 21 bases separated the two germline ends. Germline V gene lookup returns CDR1 DFQATT and CDR2 SNEGSKA (reference sequence). The CDR3 extends over 16 amino acids. CDR3 nucleotide sequence: TGCAGTGCTAGAGGGGATGCAGGGGCGCCCGGGGACGAGCAGTACTTC. This sequence encodes CSARGDAGAPGDEQYF.

The table lists this clonotype with many counts. The chain joins TRBV28 to TRBJ2-7; D not resolved. The CDR3 totals 14 residues. Per the germline V gene, CDR1 is MDHEN and CDR2 is SYDVKM. Trimming pared 4 bases from V and 1 base from J, leaving 11 bases between. This CDR3 reads CASSSQTGSYEQYF. CDR3 coding DNA: TGTGCCAGCAGTTCCCAGACCGGTTCCTACGAGCAGTACTTC.

The V call is TRBV9, the J call TRBJ2-7; TRBD1 matches at 8 bases. Germline trimming cut 4 bases from V and 7 bases from J; bases unmatched to any gene: 16. Germline V lookup: CDR1 SGDLS, CDR2 YYNGEE. CDR3 size: 16 residues. The CDR3 region is CASSPGWQGALWEQYF. The CDR3 DNA reads as TGTGCCAGCAGCCCCGGTTGGCAGGGGGCGCTTTGGGAGCAGTACTTC.

The chain links TRBV27 to TRBJ1-5; 12 bases are shared with TRBD1. The V and J ends lost 2 bases and 4 bases, in that order; junction bases with no gene match: 15. The CDR3 length is 20 residues. The germline V gene has CDR1 MNHEY and CDR2 SMNVEV (reference sequence). CDR3 in amino acids: CASSLVGGTGGALRNQPQHF. The CDR3 DNA sequence: TGTGCCAGCAGTTTAGTTGGAGGGACAGGGGGCGCCTTACGTAATCAGCCCCAGCATTTT.

This clonotype occurred a few times. The rearrangement links TRBV19 to TRBJ2-7, with no clear D. The germline V and J ends were trimmed by 0 bases and 3 bases, with 6 bases remaining between them. The germline V gene has CDR1 LNHDA and CDR2 SQIVND (reference sequence). The CDR3 consists of 13 residues. The chain's CDR3 is CASSIDLVYEQYF. The DNA for the CDR3 is TGTGCCAGTAGTATAGATCTGGTCTACGAGCAGTACTTC.

In the case of this clonotype: At one end the junction does not follow the germline gene, possibly because of a read error. DNA for the CDR3: TGTGCCAGCAGTTTATCGATGTACAGGTCGAGGGAGACCCGGTACTTC. Amino acids: CASSLSMYRSRETRYF. This chain uses TRBV27 with TRBJ2-5; D may be TRBD1 or TRBD2 (5 bases each). The CDR3 totals 16 residues. CDR1 and CDR2 from the germline V gene are MNHEY and SMNVEV (reference sequence).

This clonotype was seen only once. A much larger clone sits a single nucleotide away, making a read error possible. V usage is TRBV6-5 and J usage is TRBJ2-1, with 10 bases that match TRBD2. Germline CDR1 and CDR2: MNHEY and SVGAGI. The CDR3 runs 16 residues. As DNA, the CDR3 is TGTGCCAGCAGTTACTCCCTAGCGGGGGTGGGGAATGGGCAGTTCTTC. Translation: CASSYSLAGVGNGQFF.

A note on this clonotype: A read error is likely, as this CDR3 ends without the conserved phenylalanine or tryptophan. The V gene is TRBV12-3 or TRBV12-4, the J gene TRBJ2-5, with D perhaps matching TRBD2 (5 bases). V was trimmed by 1 base and J by 2 bases, leaving 11 bases between them. The CDR3 spans 15 residues. The CDR3 is CASSLEGGQQETQYL. CDR3 bases: TGTGCCAGCAGTTTAGAGGGCGGGCAACAAGAGACCCAGTACCTC.

This clonotype was seen repeatedly, ten times or more. The chain couples TRBV4-1 to TRBJ1-5; tentative D call: TRBD1 (5 bases). The V end was cut by 6 bases, the J end by 4 bases, with 13 bases between. The CDR3 contains 14 residues. The germline CDR1 and CDR2 sequences are MGHRA and YSYEKL. The CDR3 nucleotides are TGCGCCAGCAGTCGGGGGGTCGGAAATCAGCCCCAGCATTTT. Amino acid sequence: CASSRGVGNQPQHF.

This clonotype was observed a few times. The chain recombines TRBV6-2 or TRBV6-3 with TRBJ2-7; 7 bases align to TRBD2. The junction had 7 bases not matched to a gene; V was cut back by 2 bases and J by 6 bases. Germline V CDR1 and CDR2: MNHEY, SVGEGT. CDR3 size: 14 residues. The CDR3 reads CASSYLASGSEQYF. For the CDR3, the DNA is TGTGCCAGCAGTTACCTGGCTAGCGGTAGCGAGCAGTACTTC.

The sample holds one count of this clonotype. The conserved closing phenylalanine or tryptophan is absent in this CDR3, likely reflecting a read error. The chain couples TRBV28 to TRBJ2-5, with a possible D match to TRBD1 (6 bases). Trimming cost V 6 bases and J 2 bases, with 13 bases left between them. This CDR3 contains 14 residues. CDR1 and CDR2 from the germline V gene are MDHEN and SYDVKM. In DNA form, the CDR3 reads TGTGCCAGCAGCTCGGACGGGACACAAGAGACCCAGTACTAC. Translation: CASSSDGTQETQYY.

This chain links TRBV27 with TRBJ2-2, with 9 bases lining up with TRBD2. CDR1 and CDR2 from the germline V gene are MNHEY and SMNVEV (reference sequence). This CDR3 region has 17 residues. J was trimmed by 6 bases and V by 3 bases; bases with no gene match: 11. The CDR3 region is CASSLLSVRGGSGELFF. Here the CDR3 DNA reads TGTGCCAGCAGTTTGTTGTCTGTGCGGGGGGGCTCCGGGGAGCTGTTTTTT.

This clonotype appeared many times. The chain has TRBV19 and TRBJ2-7, with TRBD2 as a possible D gene (5 bases). CDR1 LNHDA and CDR2 SQIVND come from the germline V gene (reference sequence). V lost 4 bases to trimming and J lost 3 bases, with 13 bases between them. The CDR3 totals 14 residues. CDR3 coding DNA: TGTGCCAGTAGTACCGCTAGCTCCGGCTACGAGCAGTACTTC. This gives the protein CASSTASSGYEQYF.

This clonotype was observed a handful of times. This chain links TRBV24-1 with TRBJ2-3; possible D gene TRBD2, 8 bases. V shed 4 bases and J shed 3 bases, with 19 bases lying between them. Germline V CDR1 and CDR2: KGHDR, SFDVKD. This CDR3 has 17 amino acids. This CDR3 is CATSERETGTRTDTQYF. CDR3 bases: TGTGCCACCAGTGAACGAGAGACAGGGACTAGGACAGATACGCAGTATTTT.

Of note for this clonotype: Given a much more abundant clone one base away, this may be a read error. This sequence joins TRBV15 and TRBJ2-5; 9 bases agree with TRBD1. The CDR3 runs to 15 residues. Germline CDR1 reads LNHNV; CDR2 reads YYDKDF (reference sequence). The CDR3 sequence is CATSRYRQGEEIQYF. CDR3 in DNA: TGTGCCACCAGCAGGTACAGACAGGGGGAAGAGATCCAGTACTTC.

This clonotype was picked up many times. The chain links TRBV12-3 or TRBV12-4 to TRBJ1-5; the D gene is possibly TRBD1 (5 bases). The CDR3 has 14 amino acids. V lost 6 bases and J 2 bases, leaving 11 bases between the germline ends. The CDR3 sequence: CASSHAGGNQPQHF. CDR3 DNA sequence: TGTGCCAGCAGCCACGCGGGGGGCAATCAGCCCCAGCATTTT.

This clonotype has ten or more counts. The chain joins TRBV18 to TRBJ2-7; the D is unclear. With 6 bases removed from V and 1 base from J, the gap between germline ends came to 13 bases. The germline V gene has CDR1 KGHSH and CDR2 LQKENI. CDR3 length: 14 amino acids. CDR3 nucleotides: TGTGCCAGCTCCGTCCCCGGCCGGTCCTACGAGCAGTACTTC. Residues: CASSVPGRSYEQYF.

This clonotype was seen many times. This chain connects TRBV20-1 to TRBJ2-7, with D perhaps being TRBD1 or TRBD2 (5 bases each). The germline V and J ends were trimmed by 6 bases and 0 bases, with 12 bases remaining between them. The CDR3 runs to 13 residues. Germline values: CDR1 DFQATT, CDR2 SNEGSKA (reference sequence). The CDR3 nucleotides read TGCAGTGCCACTACCGGGACCTCCTACGAGCAGTACTTC. It yields the protein CSATTGTSYEQYF.

This clonotype was counted ten times or more. This sequence joins TRBV6-1 and TRBJ2-7; no clear D gene. V was shortened by 0 bases and J by 1 base, with 4 bases between the two germline ends. The germline gives CDR1 MNHNS, CDR2 SASEGT. This CDR3 comprises 13 residues. This CDR3 reads CASSEAGSYEQYF. CDR3 DNA: TGTGCCAGCAGTGAAGCAGGGTCCTACGAGCAGTACTTC.